The 16 T cell receptor beta chains listed next were all sequenced from one sample in a study of blood T cell repertoires in COVID-19. Assay: immunoSEQ multiplex PCR; the TCRdb copy retains only in-frame clones and omits some. The table has about 480,000 clones, around nine tenths seen once. Sequenced sample: PBMCs or T cells enriched from blood (not recorded which). Every receptor here comes from a woman in her 40s who had recovered from COVID-19.

This rearrangement joins TRBV7-2 to TRBJ2-7; tentatively, D is TRBD2 (6 bases). V was trimmed by 5 bases and J by 4 bases, leaving 12 bases between them. The germline V gene has CDR1 SGHTA and CDR2 FQGNSA. The CDR3 sequence is 13 residues long. CDR3 residues: CASSAGLAYEQYF. The CDR3 DNA reads as TGTGCCAGCAGCGCGGGACTCGCTTACGAGCAGTACTTC.

The rearrangement uses TRBV30 and TRBJ1-6; weak D call: TRBD1 (6 bases). The CDR3 has 15 residues. Deletions cut 0 bases from V and 7 bases from J, with 13 bases between. Germline-derived CDR1 and CDR2 are GTSNPN and SVGIG (reference sequence). The CDR3 DNA reads as TGTGCCTGGAGTGTATTCGGACAGTCAAATTCACCCCTCCACTTT. Protein sequence: CAWSVFGQSNSPLHF.

This clone was counted at least ten times. The J gene is TRBJ1-3, the V gene TRBV23-1, with D tentatively TRBD1 (6 bases). TRBV23-1 falls under the ORF class, with uncertain function. V was shortened by 0 bases and J by 2 bases, with 20 bases between the two germline ends. The CDR3 consists of 19 residues. The CDR3 bases are TGCGCCAGCAGTCAATCGAGGGGTAACAGGGCATGGGCTGGAAACACCATATATTTT. This sequence encodes CASSQSRGNRAWAGNTIYF.

This chain uses TRBV7-2 with TRBJ2-7; no definite D call. Trimming left V 3 bases short and J 4 bases short, with 10 bases between. The CDR3 length is 13 residues. Looked up from germline, CDR1 is SGHTA and CDR2 is FQGNSA. The CDR3 loop reads CASSLADDYEQYF. The DNA for the CDR3 is TGTGCCAGCAGCTTGGCGGATGATTACGAGCAGTACTTC. Full variable domain (missing parts from reference TRBV7-2 and TRBJ2-7): GAGVSQSPSNKVTEKGKDVELRCDPISGHTALYWYRQSLGQGLEFLIYFQGNSAPDKSGLPSDRFSAERTGGSVSTLTIQRTQQEDSAVYLCASSLADDYEQYFGPGTRLTVT.

This clone appeared a single time. The CDR3 DNA sequence: TGTGCCTGGAGTCGGGATTTTAATGAAAAACTGTTTTTT. Translated, it gives CAWSRDFNEKLFF. This chain connects TRBV30 to TRBJ1-4; the D is unclear. The CDR3 covers 13 residues. Trimming took off 2 bases at V and 4 bases at J, with 8 bases between the two ends. Germline V gives CDR1 GTSNPN, CDR2 SVGIG (reference sequence). The full variable domain, in which reference TRBV30 and TRBJ1-4 provide the parts outside the CDR3, is SQTIHQWPATLVQPVGSPLSLECTVEGTSNPNLYWYRQAAGRGLQLLFYSVGIGQISSEVPQNLSASRPQDRQFILSSKKLLLSDSGFYLCAWSRDFNEKLFFGSGTQLSVL.

The chain carries TRBV6-2 or TRBV6-3 and TRBJ2-5; the D gene is possibly TRBD2 (6 bases). Germline V CDR1 and CDR2: MNHEY, SVGEGT. This CDR3 has 14 residues. Trimming stripped 1 base from V and 5 bases from J, with 11 bases between. The CDR3 coding sequence is TGTGCCAGCAGTTACTGGAGGGACGGGGAGACCCAGTACTTC. Amino acids: CASSYWRDGETQYF.

The chain is built from TRBV10-3 and TRBJ2-3; TRBD2 matches at 7 bases. J lost 1 base, V lost 9 bases, and 4 bases had no gene match. CDR1 and CDR2 from the germline V gene are ENHRY and SYGVKD. The CDR3 has 13 amino acids. In DNA form, the CDR3 reads TGTGCCATTAAGACTAGCCGCACAGATACGCAGTATTTT. This encodes CAIKTSRTDTQYF.

This sequence joins TRBV18 and TRBJ1-6; TRBD1 agrees at 7 bases. Germline assignment: CDR1 KGHSH and CDR2 LQKENI. The CDR3 has 15 residues. Losses at the gene ends were 2 bases for V and 8 bases for J; bases not matched to a gene: 6. CDR3 protein: CASSPNRGRDSPLHF. CDR3 DNA sequence: TGTGCCAGCTCACCAAACAGGGGTCGCGATTCACCCCTCCACTTT.

This chain connects TRBV3-1 (or the pseudogene TRBV3-2) to TRBJ2-3, with 9 bases aligning to TRBD2. The CDR3 covers 16 residues. The germline V gene has CDR1 LGHDT and CDR2 YNNKEL (reference sequence). V lost 6 bases, J lost 5 bases, and 12 bases stayed unmatched. DNA of the CDR3: TGTGCCAGCAGTGCGGGGGGGGACCGGCCCAAAGATACGCAGTATTTT. Translated, it gives CASSAGGDRPKDTQYF.

Regarding this clone: Other DNA sequences of this sample code for an identical CDR3. The chain is built from TRBV4-3 and TRBJ2-7, with 8 nucleotides matching TRBD1. The CDR3 consists of 16 residues. From germline, CDR1 is LGHNA and CDR2 YSLEER. The V gene end was trimmed by 0 bases and the J gene end by 1 base; junction bases not matched to a gene: 5. The CDR3 DNA is TGCGCCAGCAGCCAAGATAGGACAGGGTTTTCCTACGAGCAGTACTTC. Protein sequence: CASSQDRTGFSYEQYF.

The rearrangement links TRBV7-2 to TRBJ2-5, with D possibly being TRBD1 (5 bases). The V end lost 3 bases, the J end lost 2 bases, and 7 bases lay between the germline ends. The germline CDR1 and CDR2 sequences are SGHTA and FQGNSA. This CDR3 spans 13 amino acids. The CDR3: CASSFNRQETQYF. In nucleotides, the CDR3 is TGTGCCAGCAGCTTCAACAGGCAAGAGACCCAGTACTTC. Filled out from reference TRBV7-2 and TRBJ2-5, the complete variable domain reads GAGVSQSPSNKVTEKGKDVELRCDPISGHTALYWYRQSLGQGLEFLIYFQGNSAPDKSGLPSDRFSAERTGGSVSTLTIQRTQQEDSAVYLCASSFNRQETQYFGPGTRLLVL.

The chain carries TRBV15 and TRBJ1-4; the D gene is possibly TRBD1 (6 bases). The CDR3 has 13 amino acids. V lost 8 bases to trimming and J lost 7 bases, with 14 bases between them. Looked up from germline, CDR1 is LNHNV and CDR2 is YYDKDF (reference sequence). CDR3: CATSGGLGEKLFF. CDR3 in DNA: TGTGCCACCTCGGGGGGGCTAGGTGAAAAACTGTTTTTT.

This chain joins TRBV12-3 or TRBV12-4 and TRBJ1-2, with D uncertain. The CDR3 totals 13 residues. Trimming took off 5 bases at V and 8 bases at J, with 15 bases between the two ends. The CDR3 reads CASSIPPEGGYTF. The CDR3 DNA sequence: TGTGCCAGCAGTATCCCACCCGAGGGCGGCTACACCTTC.

This clone has a single count. V usage is TRBV2 and J usage is TRBJ2-3; 11 nucleotides match TRBD2. The V segment lost 6 bases and the J segment 5 bases; nucleotides outside the gene matches: 7. The CDR3 spans 15 residues. Germline V gives CDR1 SNHLY, CDR2 FYNNEI. The CDR3 sequence is CASRSSGTSGDTQYF. CDR3 bases: TGTGCCAGCAGATCATCCGGGACTAGCGGAGATACGCAGTATTTT.

The CDR3 reads CASGPTGTRDYEQYF. The CDR3 DNA follows: TGTGCTAGTGGACCTACCGGGACTAGGGACTACGAGCAGTACTTC. This rearrangement joins TRBV12-5 to TRBJ2-7, with 8 nucleotides matching TRBD2. Germline V gene sequence: CDR1 LGHNT, CDR2 FRNRAP. J was trimmed by 3 bases and V by 6 bases; bases with no gene match: 10. CDR3 size: 15 residues.

The V call is TRBV6-5, the J call TRBJ1-5, with 9 bases identical to TRBD1. J gave up 7 bases and V 5 bases, and 9 bases lay outside the gene matches. The CDR3 consists of 15 residues. From germline, CDR1 is MNHEY and CDR2 SVGAGI. The CDR3 sequence: CASSLLQGAGQPQHF. CDR3 nucleotides: TGTGCCAGCAGTCTATTACAGGGGGCTGGGCAGCCCCAGCATTTT.